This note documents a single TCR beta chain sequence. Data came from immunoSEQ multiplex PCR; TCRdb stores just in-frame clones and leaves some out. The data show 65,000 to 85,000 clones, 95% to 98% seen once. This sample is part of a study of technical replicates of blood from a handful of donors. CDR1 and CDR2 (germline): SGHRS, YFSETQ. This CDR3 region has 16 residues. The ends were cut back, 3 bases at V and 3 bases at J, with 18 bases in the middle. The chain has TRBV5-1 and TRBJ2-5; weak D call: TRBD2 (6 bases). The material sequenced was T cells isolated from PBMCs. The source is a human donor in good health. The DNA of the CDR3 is TGCGCCAGCAGCTATTTCGGGAGTCTAGGCGAAGAGACCCAGTACTTC. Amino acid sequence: CASSYFGSLGEETQYF. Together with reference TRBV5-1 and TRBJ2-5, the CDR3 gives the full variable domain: KAGVTQTPRYLIKTRGQQVTLSCSPISGHRSVSWYQQTPGQGLQFLFEYFSETQRNKGNFPGRFSGRQFSNSRSEMNVSTLELGDSALYLCASSYFGSLGEETQYFGPGTRLLVL.